Detailed here is one T cell receptor (beta chain). Its antigen is not identified. The sample belongs to a study of regulatory T cells in long-lasting Graves disease. Whole-study findings and limits: Not thyroid tissue but only peripheral blood was studied.

Through Arm-PCR of CDR3 regions and iRepertoire HTBI primers, TCR beta libraries were built. TCRdb independently ran MiXCR on the multiplex PCR reads; one entry per CDR3 protein. This sample has 620,000 or so distinct CDR3 sequences, with 15% to 20% found just once. Regarding time point: newly diagnosed GD, antithyroid drugs for less than 3 months. Researchers made the TCR library from RNA that was extracted from PBMCs. The CDR3 totals 13 residues. V trimming: 8 bases; J trimming: 3 bases; junction bases outside the gene matches: 6. The germline gives CDR1 MDHEN, CDR2 SYDVKM. The same sample was also studied in work on T cells in Graves' hyperthyroidism and ophthalmopathy.

The input for sequencing was peripheral blood mononuclear cells (PBMCs), taken at new diagnosis, from a patient treated with antithyroid drugs. This sequence joins TRBV28 and TRBJ2-7; TRBD1 matches 8 bases. The TCR was taken from a woman in her 30s with Graves disease. As DNA, the CDR3 is TGTGCCAGCTCGGGGACAGGTCTCTACGAGCAGTACTTC. The encoded protein is CASSGTGLYEQYF.